Listed here are 31 T cell receptor beta chains from one sample, sequenced in a study of breast tumors, draining lymph nodes, adjacent tissues. One entry per CDR3 protein, called by TCRdb with MiXCR from the multiplex PCR reads. The sample includes more than 50,000 distinct CDR3 sequences, less than 75% of them seen just once. Sequencing input: breast tumor tissue. The receptors were gathered from a female donor with breast cancer. Some clones in this sample may be carry-over from other donors' samples.

This clonotype appeared many times. This chain connects TRBV30 to TRBJ1-4; D perhaps matches TRBD1 (6 bases). Germline V lookup: CDR1 GTSNPN, CDR2 SVGIG (reference sequence). The CDR3 has 13 amino acids. The V end was cut by 4 bases, the J end by 8 bases, with 14 bases between. CDR3 sequence (DNA): TGTGCCTGGATGAACAGGGTGCGGGAAAAACTGTTTTTT. It codes for CAWMNRVREKLFF.

Concerning this clonotype: This clone may be a read error of a much larger clone one base away. This chain joins TRBV13 and TRBJ2-4; 9 bases match TRBD2. From germline, CDR1 is PRHDT and CDR2 FYEKMQ (reference sequence). Trimming at V came to 3 bases and at J to 6 bases, leaving 6 bases not matched to a gene. The CDR3 covers 15 residues. CDR3 in DNA: TGTGCCAGCAGCTTCCGTAGCGGGAGCAGAAACATTCAGTACTTC. The encoded protein is CASSFRSGSRNIQYF.

In its sample, this clonotype was seen many times. The V call is TRBV12-3 or TRBV12-4, the J call TRBJ2-3; TRBD2 aligns across 11 bases. This CDR3 contains 18 residues. V was pared by 6 bases and J by 5 bases, with 16 bases of the junction left unmatched. The CDR3 reads CASSSRLAGGLVGDTQYF. In DNA form, the CDR3 reads TGTGCCAGCAGCTCCCGCCTAGCGGGGGGCCTAGTGGGAGATACGCAGTATTTT.

The rearrangement joins TRBV30 to TRBJ1-1; TRBD1 agrees at 7 bases. After removal of 2 bases from V and 7 bases from J, the junction contained 7 bases not matched to a gene. The CDR3 length is 13 residues. Germline CDR1 is GTSNPN and CDR2 is SVGIG (reference sequence). CDR3 sequence (DNA): TGTGCCTGGAGTCGACAGGGTGCTTTTGAAGCTTTCTTT. Translated: CAWSRQGAFEAFF.

This clonotype was picked up one time. V and J are TRBV5-1 and TRBJ1-4; no firm D call. Deletions cut 4 bases from V and 7 bases from J, with 14 bases between. The germline V gene encodes CDR1 SGHRS and CDR2 YFSETQ. This CDR3 spans 14 amino acids. The CDR3 DNA is TGCGCCAGCAGCATTCAGGACCGGAGTGAAAAACTGTTTTTT. Translation: CASSIQDRSEKLFF.

The genes are TRBV7-6 and TRBJ2-5; TRBD2 matches at 12 bases. The CDR3 is made up of 15 amino acids. The V and J ends lost 8 bases and 5 bases, in that order; junction bases with no gene match: 9. Per germline, CDR1 SGHVS and CDR2 FNYEAQ. CDR3 amino acids: CASSASGGGMETQYF. CDR3 coding DNA: TGTGCCAGCTCCGCTAGCGGGGGGGGCATGGAGACCCAGTACTTC.

This clonotype was counted only a few times. This chain joins TRBV7-2 and TRBJ1-2; D remains ambiguous. In germline, CDR1 is SGHTA, CDR2 FQGNSA. The germline V and J ends were trimmed by 5 bases and 2 bases, with 12 bases remaining between them. The CDR3 runs 14 residues. CDR3 nucleotides: TGTGCCAGCAGCCGCGGCAGGATAAACTATGGCTACACCTTC. Protein product: CASSRGRINYGYTF. The full variable domain, rest sourced from reference TRBV7-2 and TRBJ1-2, is GAGVSQSPSNKVTEKGKDVELRCDPISGHTALYWYRQSLGQGLEFLIYFQGNSAPDKSGLPSDRFSAERTGGSVSTLTIQRTQQEDSAVYLCASSRGRINYGYTFGSGTRLTVV.

V and J are TRBV7-9 and TRBJ1-6; TRBD1 might be the D (5 bases). V was shortened by 5 bases and J by 9 bases, with 17 bases between the two germline ends. Germline CDR1 reads SEHNR; CDR2 reads FQNEAQ (reference sequence). The CDR3 has 15 residues. The CDR3 DNA sequence: TGTGCCAGCAGCCTACGGACCGGGGGGATTTCACCCCTCCACTTT. This gives the protein CASSLRTGGISPLHF.

This clonotype was seen many times. V gene TRBV7-3 combines with J gene TRBJ2-7; 9 bases agree with TRBD2. Germline CDR1 is SGHTA and CDR2 is FQGTGA. V lost 2 bases, J lost 0 bases, and 2 bases stayed unmatched. This CDR3 is 15 amino acids long. CDR3 region: CASSLAGGPSYEQYF. For the CDR3, the DNA is TGTGCCAGCAGCTTAGCGGGAGGGCCCTCCTACGAGCAGTACTTC. Filled out from reference TRBV7-3 and TRBJ2-7, the complete variable domain reads GAGVSQTPSNKVTEKGKYVELRCDPISGHTALYWYRQSLGQGPEFLIYFQGTGAADDSGLPNDRFFAVRPEGSVSTLKIQRTERGDSAVYLCASSLAGGPSYEQYFGPGTRLTVT.

V and J are TRBV20-1 and TRBJ2-7; TRBD1 agrees at 8 bases. The J segment lost 7 bases and the V segment lost 1 base, leaving 3 bases of the junction unmatched. The CDR3 extends over 12 amino acids. The germline gives CDR1 DFQATT, CDR2 SNEGSKA (reference sequence). As DNA, the CDR3 is TGCAGTGCTAGAGGCAGACAGGGGGAGCAGTACTTC. Encoded protein: CSARGRQGEQYF.

The V gene is TRBV12-3 or TRBV12-4, the J gene TRBJ2-3; D may be TRBD1 (6 bases). CDR3 length equals 15 residues. The ends were cut back, 4 bases at V and 3 bases at J, with 14 bases in the middle. CDR3 in DNA: TGTGCCAGCAGTTACCAGGGGAGTGGGACAGATACGCAGTATTTT. As protein: CASSYQGSGTDTQYF.

This sequence joins TRBV29-1 and TRBJ2-3, with D unresolved. This CDR3 is 11 amino acids long. Germline CDR1 reads SQVTM; CDR2 reads ANQGSEA. For the CDR3, the DNA is TGCAGTGGAGAGGGCACAGATACGCAGTATTTT. Translated, it gives CSGEGTDTQYF.

V and J are TRBV12-3 or TRBV12-4 and TRBJ2-5, with 13 bases lining up with TRBD2. This CDR3 is 17 amino acids long. With V trimmed by 6 bases and J by 4 bases, 11 bases remained unmatched. CDR3 region: CASRAGTSGVGGETQYF. The DNA for the CDR3 is TGTGCCAGCAGAGCCGGGACTAGCGGGGTCGGAGGAGAGACCCAGTACTTC.

The chain carries TRBV2 and TRBJ1-2; no clear D. This CDR3 spans 13 amino acids. In germline, CDR1 is SNHLY, CDR2 FYNNEI. Trimming left V 3 bases short and J 2 bases short, with 7 bases between. CDR3 sequence: CASSDVGNYGYTF. The CDR3 nucleotides read TGTGCCAGCAGTGATGTGGGGAACTATGGCTACACCTTC.

This clonotype was counted ten times or more. This sequence joins TRBV20-1 and TRBJ1-1, with a tentative D call TRBD1 (6 bases). The CDR3 sequence is 11 residues long. CDR1 and CDR2 from the germline V gene are DFQATT and SNEGSKA (reference sequence). Trimming removed 7 bases at V and 0 bases at J, with 6 bases between. CDR3: CSEGVNTEAFF. CDR3 in DNA: TGCAGTGAGGGGGTGAACACTGAAGCTTTCTTT.

The chain recombines TRBV2 with TRBJ2-5; 11 bases are a match to TRBD1. With 4 bases clipped from V and 2 bases from J, the junction kept 12 bases outside the gene matches. This CDR3 is 18 amino acids long. Germline CDR1 and CDR2: SNHLY and FYNNEI. CDR3 in amino acids: CASSGGQPGQGGQETQYF. CDR3 coding DNA: TGTGCCAGCAGTGGTGGACAGCCGGGACAGGGGGGACAAGAGACCCAGTACTTC.

A few counts support this clonotype. This sequence may be a read error, since a much larger clone differs from it by one base. The CDR3 reads CASNRLAAVYNEQFF. The CDR3 nucleotides read TGTGCCAGCAACAGACTAGCGGCGGTGTACAATGAGCAGTTCTTC. The chain links TRBV5-5 to TRBJ2-7, with 9 positions matching TRBD2. The end of the DNA aligns better with TRBJ2-1, so the J call may be wrong. Germline CDR1 and CDR2: SGHKS and YYEKEE (reference sequence). The CDR3 loop spans 15 amino acids.

To note about this clonotype: This could be a read error, since a much larger clone is one nucleotide away. The rearrangement uses TRBV7-2 and TRBJ2-7; TRBD2 matches 12 bases. CDR3 length: 17 residues. V gave up 1 base and J gave up 8 bases; unmatched junction bases: 12. Germline lookup yields CDR1 SGHTA and CDR2 FQGNSA. The CDR3 DNA sequence: TGTGCCAGCAGCTTAGTATTAGGACTAGCGGGGTGGTACCAGCAGTACTTC. Translated, it gives CASSLVLGLAGWYQQYF.

This clonotype occurred many times. This may come from a read error, since a much larger clone is one base off. The chain has TRBV20-1 and TRBJ2-7; 7 positions match TRBD1. CDR1 DFQATT and CDR2 SNEGSKA come from the germline V gene (reference sequence). V lost 3 bases, J lost 6 bases, and 11 bases stayed unmatched. The CDR3 is made up of 14 amino acids. In DNA form, the CDR3 reads TGCAGTGCTAGGGGGACAGTAACGCCGTCCGAGCAGTACTTC. This gives the protein CSARGTVTPSEQYF.

The CDR3 loop reads CSSRRGSGTKSANYGYTF. As DNA, the CDR3 is TGCAGCTCTAGGAGGGGGTCCGGGACAAAATCAGCTAACTATGGCTACACCTTC. The chain carries TRBV29-1 and TRBJ1-2; weak D call: TRBD1 (6 bases). Trimming removed 8 bases at V and 0 bases at J, with 28 bases between. Germline V CDR1 and CDR2: SQVTM, ANQGSEA. This CDR3 region has 18 residues.

This clonotype was seen more than once but under ten times. The chain employs TRBV4-3 and TRBJ1-3; TRBD1 aligns across 9 bases. The CDR3 covers 16 residues. The germline CDR1 and CDR2 sequences are LGHNA and YSLEER. Losses at the gene ends were 0 bases for V and 4 bases for J; bases not matched to a gene: 4. CDR3 sequence: CASSQDTGGLGNTIYF. In DNA form, the CDR3 reads TGCGCCAGCAGCCAAGATACAGGGGGCCTGGGAAACACCATATATTTT.

V gene TRBV20-1 combines with J gene TRBJ2-7, with 8 bases lining up with TRBD1. This CDR3 comprises 16 residues. The germline CDR1 and CDR2 sequences are DFQATT and SNEGSKA (reference sequence). V lost 6 bases, J lost 2 bases, and 15 bases stayed unmatched. The CDR3 coding sequence is TGCAGTGCCCGTTCCCCTCAGACAGGGGACCCCTACGAGCAGTACTTC. Its translation: CSARSPQTGDPYEQYF.

This clonotype was seen ten or more times. The V gene is TRBV4-1, the J gene TRBJ1-3, with D perhaps matching TRBD1 (5 bases). The germline V and J ends were trimmed by 1 base and 10 bases, with 29 bases remaining between them. CDR1 MGHRA and CDR2 YSYEKL come from the germline V gene. This CDR3 is built from 19 residues. CDR3 region: CASSQVRGYRDPIRETIYF. The CDR3 coding sequence is TGCGCCAGCAGCCAAGTTAGGGGCTACCGGGACCCAATACGGGAGACCATATATTTT.

As concerns this clonotype: Because the CDR3's place on the DNA is in doubt, the DNA is left out and the CDR3 is given as listed by TCRdb. The chain uses TRBV7-5 and TRBJ2-2; TRBD1, the table's D call, lacks a check against the DNA. TRBV7-5 is a pseudogene locus. Including both end residues, the CDR3 is 17 amino acids long. The CDR3 loop reads CISVPEAAGHPKGELFF.

This clonotype was recorded many times. The CDR3 DNA is TGTGCCAGCAGTTTCAAGTTACGGGGCTGGGGAGAGAATCAGCCCCAGCATTTT. Translated, it gives CASSFKLRGWGENQPQHF. The genes are TRBV6-6 and TRBJ1-5, with D possibly TRBD1 on 5 matching bases. Trimming cost V 4 bases and J 4 bases, with 23 bases left between them. CDR3 length equals 18 residues. The germline V gene has CDR1 MNHNY and CDR2 SVGAGI (reference sequence).

This clonotype was seen at least ten times. CDR3 in DNA: TGCGCCAGCAGCGCAGGGGTAGAGACCCAGTACTTC. Its protein is CASSAGVETQYF. The chain is built from TRBV10-2 and TRBJ2-5, with a possible D match to TRBD1 (6 bases). Germline V gene data show CDR1 as WSHSY and CDR2 as SAAADI. The V and J ends lost 6 bases and 4 bases respectively, with 9 bases between them. This CDR3 has 12 amino acids.

The chain joins TRBV18 to TRBJ1-4; possibly TRBD1 for D (5 bases). The CDR3 sequence is 16 residues long. Germline V gene sequence: CDR1 KGHSH, CDR2 LQKENI. The V end was cut by 2 bases, the J end by 10 bases, with 20 bases between. The CDR3 DNA reads TGTGCCAGCTCACCAAGGTTGGGGCGGGACTCTGGAAAACTGTTTTTT. Residues: CASSPRLGRDSGKLFF.

This clonotype was seen repeatedly, ten times or more. This chain uses TRBV20-1 with TRBJ2-1, with D possibly being TRBD2 (6 bases). CDR3 length equals 16 residues. Looked up from germline, CDR1 is DFQATT and CDR2 is SNEGSKA (reference sequence). The V gene lost 2 bases and the J gene lost 6 bases, with 20 bases spanning the gap. The CDR3 sequence is CSARILGLPSTNEQFF. The CDR3 DNA sequence: TGCAGTGCTAGAATTCTGGGACTCCCGAGTACCAATGAGCAGTTCTTC.

V usage is TRBV30 and J usage is TRBJ2-2; D is uncertain. Germline CDR1 and CDR2: GTSNPN and SVGIG (reference sequence). Trimming removed 4 bases at V and 1 base at J, with 10 bases between. The CDR3 runs 14 residues. CDR3 amino acids: CAWKRLQNTGELFF. The CDR3, as DNA: TGTGCCTGGAAAAGACTCCAGAACACCGGGGAGCTGTTTTTT. Full variable domain (rest looked up from reference TRBV30 and TRBJ2-2): SQTIHQWPATLVQPVGSPLSLECTVEGTSNPNLYWYRQAAGRGLQLLFYSVGIGQISSEVPQNLSASRPQDRQFILSSKKLLLSDSGFYLCAWKRLQNTGELFFGEGSRLTVL.

The chain is built from TRBV7-9 and TRBJ1-2; 7 nucleotides match TRBD1. CDR1 and CDR2 from the germline V gene are SEHNR and FQNEAQ (reference sequence). The length of the CDR3 is 17 residues. V lost 1 base to trimming and J lost 6 bases; unmatched junction nucleotides: 14. CDR3 nucleotides: TGTGCCAGCAGCTTAGGGGCGTCGGGGGCAGGGGGGCATGGCTACACCTTC. Its protein is CASSLGASGAGGHGYTF.

The V call is TRBV9, the J call TRBJ1-3, with a possible D match to TRBD1 (6 bases). The V and J ends lost 4 bases and 4 bases respectively, with 15 bases between them. The CDR3 consists of 15 residues. The germline gives CDR1 SGDLS, CDR2 YYNGEE. The CDR3 here is CASSPRGGGGNTIYF. The CDR3 coding sequence is TGTGCCAGCAGCCCCCGAGGGGGGGGCGGAAACACCATATATTTT.